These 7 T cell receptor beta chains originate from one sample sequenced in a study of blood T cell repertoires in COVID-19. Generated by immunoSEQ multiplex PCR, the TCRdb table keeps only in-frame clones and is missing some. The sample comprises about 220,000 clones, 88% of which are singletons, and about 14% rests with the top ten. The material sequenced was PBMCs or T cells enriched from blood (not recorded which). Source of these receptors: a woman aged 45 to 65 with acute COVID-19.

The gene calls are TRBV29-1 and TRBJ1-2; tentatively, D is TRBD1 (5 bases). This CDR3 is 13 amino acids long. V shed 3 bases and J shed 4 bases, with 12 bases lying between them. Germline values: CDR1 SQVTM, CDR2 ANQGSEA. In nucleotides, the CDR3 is TGCAGCGTTGATCAAGGGGCTGTCTATGGCTACACCTTC. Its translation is CSVDQGAVYGYTF.

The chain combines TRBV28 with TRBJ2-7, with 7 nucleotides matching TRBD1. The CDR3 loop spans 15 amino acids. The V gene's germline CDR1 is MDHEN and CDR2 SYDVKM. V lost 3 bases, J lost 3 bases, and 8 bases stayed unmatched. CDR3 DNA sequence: TGTGCCAGCAGTTTCAGGGGACAGCTAGACTACGAGCAGTACTTC. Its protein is CASSFRGQLDYEQYF.

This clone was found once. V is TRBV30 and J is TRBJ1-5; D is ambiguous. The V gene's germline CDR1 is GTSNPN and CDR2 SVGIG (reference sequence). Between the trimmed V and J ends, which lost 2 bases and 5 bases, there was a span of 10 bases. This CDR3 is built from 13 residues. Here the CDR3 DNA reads TGTGCCTGGAGTATCCAGCTAGATCAGCCCCAGCATTTT. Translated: CAWSIQLDQPQHF.

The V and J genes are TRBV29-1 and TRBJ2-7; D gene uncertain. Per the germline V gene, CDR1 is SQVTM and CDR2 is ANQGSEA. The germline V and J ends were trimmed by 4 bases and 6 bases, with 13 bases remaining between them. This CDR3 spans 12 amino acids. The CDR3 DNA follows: TGCAGCGTTGGCGTAATCGGGTCCGAGCAGTACTTC. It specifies CSVGVIGSEQYF.

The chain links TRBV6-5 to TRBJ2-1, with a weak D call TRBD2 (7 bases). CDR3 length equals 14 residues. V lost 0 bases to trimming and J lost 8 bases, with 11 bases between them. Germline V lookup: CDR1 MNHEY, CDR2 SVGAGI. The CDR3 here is CASSYSTGGDEQFF. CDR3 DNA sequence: TGTGCCAGCAGTTACTCGACGGGGGGCGATGAGCAGTTCTTC.

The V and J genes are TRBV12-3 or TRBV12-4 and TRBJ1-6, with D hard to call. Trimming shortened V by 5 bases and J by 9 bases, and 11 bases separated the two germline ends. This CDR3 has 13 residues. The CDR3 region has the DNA TGTGCCAGCAGTGACGGCCCAGGTTCACCCCTCCACTTT. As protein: CASSDGPGSPLHF.

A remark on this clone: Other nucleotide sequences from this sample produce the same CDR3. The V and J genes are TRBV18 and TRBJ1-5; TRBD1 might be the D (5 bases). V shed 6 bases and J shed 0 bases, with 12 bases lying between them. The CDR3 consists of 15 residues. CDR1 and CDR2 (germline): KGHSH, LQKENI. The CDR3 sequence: CASSPGGYSNQPQHF. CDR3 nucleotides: TGTGCCAGCTCTCCGGGGGGGTATAGCAATCAGCCCCAGCATTTT.